These T cell receptor beta chains were read from a single sample in a study of response to subunit inactivated influenza vaccine. MiXCR, run by TCRdb on the RT-PCR reads, gives a single entry per CDR3 protein. Among 500,000 to 750,000 distinct CDR3 sequences listed, less than 15% were seen once. Sequencing was performed on PBMCs from blood, taken roughly 13 days after vaccination. The receptors were sampled from a man between 45 and 60 years old who received an inactivated influenza vaccine. The conserved cysteine and the conserved F or W are not part of the CDR3 here. Clone size is stated in some rows and not others, as once, few, many or a class when expanded.

TRBV16,few,ASSQLSGGSYNEQF
TRBV14,many,ASRTGTNTEAF
TRBV4-3,few,ASSQERTRGNYGYT
TRBV4-2,NA,ASSQGPGGSMGTQY
TRBV5-1,many,ASSLAPHVGGHETQY
TRBV12-3/TRBV12-4,NA,ASRTSGRPSYEQY
TRBV9,many,ASSAPRGEQF
TRBV6-5,NA,ASSYSGRGTTEAF
TRBV7-3,NA,ASSAGRDETQY
TRBV20-1,NA,CARLGHLSPNTEAF
TRBV5-1,NA,ASNLDRTGELF
TRBV5-1,few,ASSFQGGNYEQY
TRBV18,few,ASSTTSRDNEQF
TRBV6-1,NA,ASIGSGYAYGYT
TRBV20-1,many,SASGTGGEQY
TRBV12-3/TRBV12-4,NA,ASSPTGSGGTQY
TRBV20-1,many,SARQASSGRAHEQF
TRBV29-1,few,SVESASASSYNEQF
TRBV7-9,NA,ASSLDGGPQPQH
TRBV6-5,few,ASSYSIAGAGYGYT
TRBV5-2,NA,AMSVGPPELF
TRBV24-1,few,ATSDWDSNEQF
TRBV20-1,NA,SANRGRKETQY
TRBV4-3,many,ASSKYRATNEKLF
TRBV29-1,few,SVTSLGNEQY
TRBV6-1,few,ASCSRGGASRWTQY